This T cell receptor beta chain is drawn from a study of T cell responses to AZD1222 COVID-19 vaccine. This CDR3 contains 15 residues. Germline V gene data show CDR1 as MGHRA and CDR2 as YSYEKL. V dropped 5 bases and J dropped 2; count of bases not matched to a gene: 7. Produced via immunoSEQ multiplex PCR; TCRdb's table is partial and in-frame only. The table has about 150,000 clones, about nine tenths seen once; the top ten hold 3% to 3.5%. The receptor comes from an adult who received the AZD1222 COVID-19 vaccine. V gene TRBV4-1 combines with J gene TRBJ2-7, with 9 bases fitting TRBD1. The sequenced sample was peripheral blood, obtained 28 days after the second AZD1222 dose. The CDR3, as DNA: TGCGCCAGCAGCGAGGACAGGGGACCCCCCTACGAGCAGTACTTC. Translation gives CASSEDRGPPYEQYF.